This TCR beta chain is from a study of T-cell reconstitution after alpha-beta-depleted transplantation in children. Overall study results and limits: When one year had passed after transplant, most T-cell counts and diversity came from newly produced T cells. Alpha-beta T cells present about two months after transplant were reported to originate from several hundred expanded graft clones.

With regard to this clonotype: Its antigen remains unidentified.

V lost 0 bases to trimming and J lost 0 bases, with 9 bases between them. Per the germline V gene, CDR1 is MGHRA and CDR2 is YSYEKL. CDR3 length: 15 residues. During its preparation, the TCRbeta library received unique molecular identifiers. MiXCR was run by TCRdb on the PCR reads, yielding one entry per CDR3 protein. The top ten clones hold roughly 2.1% of a sample with approximately 500,000 distinct CDR3 sequences, under 12% of them seen once. The chain joins TRBV4-1 to TRBJ2-7; no clear D gene. The starting material was PBMCs, obtained before TCRalphabeta/CD19-depleted stem cell transplant. The receptor's source is a child aged 2 to 15 with inherited bone marrow failure, due to receive a stem cell transplant. CDR3 loop: CASSQDKQSSYEQYF. Here the CDR3 DNA reads TGCGCCAGCAGCCAAGACAAGCAGAGCTCCTACGAGCAGTACTTC.